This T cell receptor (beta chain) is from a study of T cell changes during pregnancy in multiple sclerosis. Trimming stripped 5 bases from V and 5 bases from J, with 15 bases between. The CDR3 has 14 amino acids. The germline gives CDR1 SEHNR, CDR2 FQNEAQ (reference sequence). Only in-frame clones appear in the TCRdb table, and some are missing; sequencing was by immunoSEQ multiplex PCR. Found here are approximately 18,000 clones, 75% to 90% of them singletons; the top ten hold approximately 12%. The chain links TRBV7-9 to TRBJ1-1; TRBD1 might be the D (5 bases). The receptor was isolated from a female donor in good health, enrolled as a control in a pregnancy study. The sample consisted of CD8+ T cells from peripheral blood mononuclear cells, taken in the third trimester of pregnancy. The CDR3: CASSLEIGGTEAFF. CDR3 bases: TGTGCCAGCAGCCTAGAAATCGGGGGAACTGAAGCTTTCTTT. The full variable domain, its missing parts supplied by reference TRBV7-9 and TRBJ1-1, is DTGVSQNPRHKITKRGQNVTFRCDPISEHNRLYWYRQTLGQGPEFLTYFQNEAQLEKSRLLSDRFSAERPKGSFSTLEIQRTEQGDSAMYLCASSLEIGGTEAFFGQGTRLTVV.